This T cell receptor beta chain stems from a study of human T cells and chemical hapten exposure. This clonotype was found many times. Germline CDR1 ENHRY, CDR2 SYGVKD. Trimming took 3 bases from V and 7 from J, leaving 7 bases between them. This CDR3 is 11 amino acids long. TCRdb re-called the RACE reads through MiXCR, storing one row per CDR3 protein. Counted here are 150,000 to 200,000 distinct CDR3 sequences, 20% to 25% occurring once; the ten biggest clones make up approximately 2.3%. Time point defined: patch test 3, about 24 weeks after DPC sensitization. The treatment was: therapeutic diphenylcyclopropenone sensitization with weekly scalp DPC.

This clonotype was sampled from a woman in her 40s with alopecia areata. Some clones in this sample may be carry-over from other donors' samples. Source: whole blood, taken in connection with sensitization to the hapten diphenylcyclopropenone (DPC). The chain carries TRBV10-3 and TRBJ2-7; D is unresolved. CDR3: CAISDSREQYF. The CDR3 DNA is TGTGCCATCAGTGACTCCAGGGAGCAGTACTTC.